The 30 T cell receptor beta chains presented below share a single source sample, sequenced in a study of shared clonotypes between healthy human individuals. Profiled with immunoSEQ multiplex PCR; TCRdb holds only in-frame clones, not every one. The profile shows about 1 million clones, about 75% of them singletons. The sequencing input was memory CD4+ T cells sorted from blood. The subset was: CD45RA-negative fraction. The origin of the receptors is a man aged 18 to 29 in good health.

This chain connects TRBV30 to TRBJ2-6; tentatively, D is TRBD1 (5 bases). This CDR3 spans 16 amino acids. Trimming left V 2 bases short and J 0 bases short, with 11 bases between. The germline gives CDR1 GTSNPN, CDR2 SVGIG (reference sequence). As DNA, the CDR3 is TGTGCCTGGAGTAGGGGAACAGACTCTGGGGCCAACGTCCTGACTTTC. It specifies CAWSRGTDSGANVLTF.

The rearrangement joins TRBV10-3 to TRBJ2-1; 12 positions match TRBD2. Germline V gives CDR1 ENHRY, CDR2 SYGVKD. The CDR3 contains 13 residues. The V gene end was trimmed by 3 bases and the J gene end by 12 bases; junction bases not matched to a gene: 3. CDR3 in amino acids: CAISDTSGRRQFF. As DNA, the CDR3 is TGTGCCATCAGTGACACTAGCGGGAGGAGGCAGTTCTTC.

The CDR3: CASSLAAGGGTEAFF. The CDR3 coding sequence is TGTGCCAGCAGCTTAGCGGCAGGGGGAGGCACTGAAGCTTTCTTT. This rearrangement joins TRBV7-9 to TRBJ1-1; 7 nucleotides match TRBD1. The CDR3 covers 15 residues. The germline CDR1 and CDR2 sequences are SEHNR and FQNEAQ (reference sequence). V gave up 0 bases and J gave up 4 bases; unmatched junction bases: 5.

The V gene is TRBV5-1, the J gene TRBJ1-2; tentative D call: TRBD1 (6 bases). V lost 4 bases, J lost 7 bases, and 20 bases lay in between. Germline lookup yields CDR1 SGHRS and CDR2 YFSETQ. CDR3 length: 15 residues. The CDR3 DNA follows: TGCGCCAGCAGCGAGTCCACCGGGACAACACTTGGCTACACCTTC. As protein: CASSESTGTTLGYTF.

The chain is built from TRBV6-6 and TRBJ1-1; D gene uncertain. V lost 0 bases and J lost 0, with 8 bases in between. This CDR3 has 15 residues. Germline CDR1 MNHNY, CDR2 SVGAGI (reference sequence). The CDR3 DNA follows: TGTGCCAGCAGTTACTCGAGGTCCCTGAACACTGAAGCTTTCTTT. Translation gives CASSYSRSLNTEAFF.

The CDR3 DNA follows: TGTGCCAGCAAAAGGGGCGGGGGGGCAGGAGATACGCAGTATTTT. Its protein is CASKRGGGAGDTQYF. The gene calls are TRBV6-1 and TRBJ2-3; 9 nucleotides agree with TRBD2. The CDR3 covers 15 residues. Trimming took 7 bases from V and 5 from J; bases not matched to a gene: 10. Per germline, CDR1 MNHNS and CDR2 SASEGT.

The chain joins TRBV28 to TRBJ1-1; 8 nucleotides line up with TRBD1. CDR1 and CDR2 from the germline V gene are MDHEN and SYDVKM. The length of the CDR3 is 14 residues. The ends lost 5 bases at V and 4 bases at J; junction bases unmatched: 6. This chain's CDR3 is CASSIAQGGTEAFF. The CDR3 DNA reads as TGTGCCAGCAGTATAGCACAGGGGGGCACTGAAGCTTTCTTT.

This clone appeared a single time. The chain combines TRBV7-2 with TRBJ2-5; weak D call: TRBD1 (5 bases). This CDR3 comprises 16 residues. Per the germline V gene, CDR1 is SGHTA and CDR2 is FQGNSA. Trimming stripped 3 bases from V and 0 bases from J, with 14 bases between. CDR3 sequence (DNA): TGTGCCAGCAGCTTCGTCACAGGATTGTACCAAGAGACCCAGTACTTC. Amino acids: CASSFVTGLYQETQYF.

As regards this clone: Other DNA sequences of this sample code for an identical CDR3. CDR3 in amino acids: CASSLEGKSTDTQYF. DNA for the CDR3: TGCGCCAGCAGCTTGGAAGGGAAAAGCACAGATACGCAGTATTTT. The genes are TRBV5-1 and TRBJ2-3, with D uncertain. Germline loops: CDR1 SGHRS, CDR2 YFSETQ. The V end was cut by 0 bases, the J end by 0 bases, with 8 bases between. The CDR3 runs to 15 residues.

This clone was picked up many times. This chain joins TRBV5-1 and TRBJ2-3; a weak D match, TRBD1 (5 bases). Germline V gene lookup returns CDR1 SGHRS and CDR2 YFSETQ. The germline V and J ends were trimmed by 2 bases and 4 bases, with 11 bases remaining between them. This CDR3 has 14 residues. The CDR3 sequence: CASSFFTGPDTQYF. The DNA of the CDR3 is TGCGCCAGCAGCTTTTTTACAGGCCCAGATACGCAGTATTTT.

This clone appeared once. The same CDR3 arises from other DNA sequences in this sample as well. This sequence joins TRBV15 and TRBJ1-4; D unclear. This CDR3 contains 16 residues. Trimming removed 1 base at V and 1 base at J, with 10 bases between. Per the germline V gene, CDR1 is LNHNV and CDR2 is YYDKDF (reference sequence). This CDR3 reads CATSRGGFLTNEKLFF. For the CDR3, the DNA is TGTGCCACCAGCAGAGGCGGGTTTCTAACTAATGAAAAACTGTTTTTT.

The rearrangement links TRBV7-3 to TRBJ2-2, with D uncertain. V was pared by 0 bases and J by 2 bases, with 1 base between. Germline loops: CDR1 SGHTA, CDR2 FQGTGA. CDR3 length: 13 amino acids. The CDR3 nucleotides read TGTGCCAGCAGCTTAACTAACACCGGGGAGCTGTTTTTT. Amino acid sequence: CASSLTNTGELFF.

At least ten counts were recorded for this clone. This rearrangement joins TRBV30 to TRBJ1-6; 7 nucleotides match TRBD1. Germline V gives CDR1 GTSNPN, CDR2 SVGIG (reference sequence). The CDR3 spans 14 residues. J lost 10 bases, V lost 2 bases, and 8 bases had no gene match. The CDR3 region has the DNA TGTGCCTGGAGTCGCCGAGGGGGCACATCACCCCTCCACTTT. Protein: CAWSRRGGTSPLHF. The full variable domain, with the rest looked up from reference TRBV30 and TRBJ1-6, is SQTIHQWPATLVQPVGSPLSLECTVEGTSNPNLYWYRQAAGRGLQLLFYSVGIGQISSEVPQNLSASRPQDRQFILSSKKLLLSDSGFYLCAWSRRGGTSPLHFGNGTRLTVT.

The chain uses TRBV5-6 and TRBJ2-7; D is undetermined. The V and J ends lost 4 bases and 1 base respectively, with 18 bases between them. This CDR3 is built from 16 residues. Germline V lookup: CDR1 SGHDT, CDR2 YYEEEE. DNA of the CDR3: TGTGCCAGCAGCGGACGCCGGGCGACAATTTCCTACGAGCAGTACTTC. Translation: CASSGRRATISYEQYF.

The chain joins TRBV11-2 to TRBJ2-5; perhaps D is TRBD1 or TRBD2 (6 bases each). From germline, CDR1 is SGHAT and CDR2 FQNNGV. The ends were cut back, 5 bases at V and 5 bases at J, with 18 bases in the middle. This CDR3 region has 15 residues. The DNA for the CDR3 is TGTGCCAGCAGCCGCCTTATCGGGGGCATGGAGACCCAGTACTTC. Its translation is CASSRLIGGMETQYF.

In DNA form, the CDR3 reads TGTGCCTGGAGGTTCGGGGGCGAGCAGTACTTC. Protein: CAWRFGGEQYF. The V call is TRBV30, the J call TRBJ2-7; a possible D gene is TRBD2 (6 bases). Trimming removed 3 bases from V and 6 bases from J, with 9 bases in between. Germline V gene data show CDR1 as GTSNPN and CDR2 as SVGIG (reference sequence). The CDR3 has 11 residues.

V and J are TRBV5-5 and TRBJ1-3; D call uncertain. The CDR3 sequence is 16 residues long. The germline V gene encodes CDR1 SGHKS and CDR2 YYEKEE (reference sequence). Trimming removed 0 bases at V and 0 bases at J, with 10 bases between. The CDR3: CASSLDQASSGNTIYF. The CDR3 DNA reads TGTGCCAGCAGCTTGGACCAGGCGAGCTCTGGAAACACCATATATTTT.

The rearrangement uses TRBV19 and TRBJ2-7, with 15 bases that match TRBD2. Germline CDR1 and CDR2: LNHDA and SQIVND (reference sequence). Trimming removed 4 bases from V and 1 base from J; junction bases left unmatched: 5. This CDR3 is built from 17 residues. CDR3 sequence reads: CASSTGLAGGLSYEQYF. The CDR3 nucleotides read TGTGCCAGTAGTACAGGACTAGCGGGAGGGCTTTCCTACGAGCAGTACTTC.

V and J are TRBV18 and TRBJ1-3, with 9 bases lining up with TRBD1. Germline CDR1 and CDR2: KGHSH and LQKENI. This CDR3 has 15 amino acids. J was trimmed by 8 bases and V by 3 bases; bases with no gene match: 8. This chain's CDR3 is CASSPGTGFRDTIYF. DNA of the CDR3: TGTGCCAGCTCACCCGGGACAGGGTTTCGTGACACCATATATTTT.

This chain uses TRBV6-6 with TRBJ2-7; 11 nucleotides agree with TRBD2. The CDR3 covers 16 residues. Per the germline V gene, CDR1 is MNHNY and CDR2 is SVGAGI (reference sequence). The V and J ends lost 5 bases and 2 bases, in that order; junction bases with no gene match: 8. CDR3 region: CASSTLLAGGPYEQYF. The DNA for the CDR3 is TGTGCCAGCAGTACCCTCCTAGCGGGAGGTCCCTACGAGCAGTACTTC.

This clone has at least ten counts. The chain employs TRBV5-6 and TRBJ2-7; tentatively, D is TRBD1 (6 bases). Germline values: CDR1 SGHDT, CDR2 YYEEEE. With 4 bases removed from V and 2 bases from J, the gap between germline ends came to 16 bases. The CDR3 is 15 amino acids. The chain's CDR3 is CASSVGHRPTYEQYF. The CDR3 DNA reads TGTGCCAGCAGCGTGGGACACCGGCCAACCTACGAGCAGTACTTC.

This clone was seen ten or more times. Other DNA sequences of this sample code for an identical CDR3. The V call is TRBV7-2, the J call TRBJ2-2; 15 nucleotides line up with TRBD2. CDR1 SGHTA and CDR2 FQGNSA come from the germline V gene. This CDR3 has 16 amino acids. V was pared by 5 bases and J by 7 bases, with 5 bases of the junction left unmatched. CDR3 in DNA: TGTGCCAGCAGCCCCGGACTAGCGGGAGGGTTCGGGGAGCTGTTTTTT. It specifies CASSPGLAGGFGELFF.

Note on this clone: The junction differs from germline at one of its ends, possibly a read error. The chain uses TRBV4-1 and TRBJ2-7, with 7 bases fitting TRBD2. The CDR3 contains 15 residues. The V gene's germline CDR1 is MGHRA and CDR2 YSYEKL. Written as DNA, the CDR3 is TGTGCCAGCAGCCGCACCGGGACTACCGAATACGAGCAGTACTTC. Translated: CASSRTGTTEYEQYF.

This clone was counted at least ten times. The V call is TRBV18, the J call TRBJ1-1; D may be TRBD1 (5 bases). The CDR3 is made up of 13 amino acids. V shed 6 bases and J shed 1 base, with 9 bases lying between them. CDR1 KGHSH and CDR2 LQKENI come from the germline V gene. For the CDR3, the DNA is TGTGCCAGCTCCCGGGACTGGAACACTGAAGCTTTCTTT. Residues: CASSRDWNTEAFF.

V and J are TRBV5-5 and TRBJ1-1; D unclear. This CDR3 has 16 amino acids. Deletions cut 6 bases from V and 1 base from J, with 19 bases between. Germline V gives CDR1 SGHKS, CDR2 YYEKEE (reference sequence). The CDR3: CASTSRADWGNTEAFF. The CDR3, as DNA: TGTGCCAGCACGAGCCGGGCAGATTGGGGGAACACTGAAGCTTTCTTT. Together with reference TRBV5-5 and TRBJ1-1, the CDR3 gives the full variable domain: DAGVTQSPTHLIKTRGQQVTLRCSPISGHKSVSWYQQVLGQGPQFIFQYYEKEERGRGNFPDRFSARQFPNYSSELNVNALLLGDSALYLCASTSRADWGNTEAFFGQGTRLTVV.

Here the CDR3 DNA reads TGTGCCAGCAGCATAGATACTAGCGGGAAAGTTCATGAGCAGTTCTTC. Translation: CASSIDTSGKVHEQFF. The chain links TRBV5-4 to TRBJ2-1; 10 nucleotides align to TRBD2. The V gene end was trimmed by 4 bases and the J gene end by 8 bases; junction bases not matched to a gene: 12. This CDR3 is 16 amino acids long. Germline values: CDR1 SGHNT, CDR2 YYREEE (reference sequence).

The V gene is TRBV29-1, the J gene TRBJ2-5, with 7 bases that match TRBD2. V lost 1 base, J lost 2 bases, and 4 bases stayed unmatched. This CDR3 has 14 amino acids. Germline CDR1 and CDR2: SQVTM and ANQGSEA. CDR3 nucleotide sequence: TGCAGCGTTGAAGGCGGGAGTGTTCAAGAGACCCAGTACTTC. This translates into CSVEGGSVQETQYF. The complete variable domain, with remaining parts taken from reference TRBV29-1 and TRBJ2-5, reads SAVISQKPSRDICQRGTSLTIQCQVDSQVTMMFWYRQQPGQSLTLIATANQGSEATYESGFVIDKFPISRPNLTFSTLTVSNMSPEDSSIYLCSVEGGSVQETQYFGPGTRLLVL.

The chain joins TRBV5-8 to TRBJ1-2; D unresolved. CDR1 is SGHTS and CDR2 is YDEGEE in the germline V gene. The CDR3 is 13 residues long. V was cut by 1 base and J by 1 base, with 5 bases left in between. The CDR3 region is CASSLQLNYGYTF. CDR3 coding DNA: TGTGCCAGCAGCTTGCAGCTTAACTATGGCTACACCTTC.

V usage is TRBV2 and J usage is TRBJ2-2; TRBD1 is a possible D gene (6 bases). This CDR3 spans 12 amino acids. Germline V CDR1 and CDR2: SNHLY, FYNNEI. Deletions cut 7 bases from V and 6 bases from J, with 9 bases between. CDR3 sequence reads: CASNRESGELFF. CDR3 sequence (DNA): TGTGCCAGCAACAGGGAATCCGGGGAGCTGTTTTTT.

The J gene is TRBJ1-2, the V gene TRBV5-1; 7 nucleotides align to TRBD1. J was trimmed by 5 bases and V by 4 bases; bases with no gene match: 2. Per germline, CDR1 SGHRS and CDR2 YFSETQ. The CDR3 runs 12 residues. The CDR3 bases are TGCGCCAGCAGCACGGGACAGTATGGCTACACCTTC. Translated, it gives CASSTGQYGYTF.